The rows below give T cell receptor beta chains drawn from one sample of a study of blood T cell repertoires in COVID-19. Method: immunoSEQ multiplex PCR; TCRdb's copy keeps in-frame clones and lacks some. The table records 200,000 to 250,000 clones, 86% of them present only once. Sequenced sample: PBMCs or T cells enriched from blood (not recorded which). These TCRs come from a woman aged 40-49 years with acute COVID-19. Each CDR3 is given with its conserved first and last residue. A D gene is named only where the DNA matches it firmly. Clone size is given for some rows only: seen once, a few or many times, or a class if the clone is expanded.

abundance,j_gene,d_gene,v_gene,CDR3nt,CDR3aa
-,TRBJ1-3,-,TRBV11-2,TGTGCCAGCAGCCCCCTCCCCCTAGGGGCTGGAAACACCATATATTTT,CASSPLPLGAGNTIYF
-,TRBJ1-1,TRBD1,TRBV4-3,TGCGCCAGCAGCCAAGATCAGGGGACAGGGGCCAACATGAACACTGAAGCTTTCTTT,CASSQDQGTGANMNTEAFF
-,TRBJ2-4,-,TRBV9,TGTGCCAGCAGCTCGTCGGGCCTCAATTACCAGGGGAACATTCAGTACTTC,CASSSSGLNYQGNIQYF
-,TRBJ2-2,-,TRBV18,TGTGCCAGCTCACCACACGGGGGAGGTTCCCCCGGGGAGCTGTTTTTT,CASSPHGGGSPGELFF
-,TRBJ1-1,-,TRBV19,TGTGCCAGTATTCGCTCACAGGCTATGAACACTGAAGCTTTCTTT,CASIRSQAMNTEAFF
-,TRBJ2-5,TRBD1,TRBV25-1,TGTGCTACGACCGGGACAGAAGAGACCCAGTACTTC,CATTGTEETQYF
-,TRBJ2-5,-,TRBV9,TGTGCCAGCAGCCCTCTCCGGTTCGAAGAGACCCAGTACTTC,CASSPLRFEETQYF
-,TRBJ2-1,TRBD2,TRBV7-3,TGTGCCAGCAGCCCGGGACTAGCGGGGAATGAGCAGTTCTTC,CASSPGLAGNEQFF
-,TRBJ2-1,-,TRBV7-2,TGTGCCAGCAGCTCCGATGGGGGGGCCATATACAATGAGCAGTTCTTC,CASSSDGGAIYNEQFF
-,TRBJ2-3,-,TRBV7-2,TGTGCCAGCAGCTTGTCGGTCACAGATACGCAGTATTTT,CASSLSVTDTQYF
few,TRBJ2-6,-,TRBV7-9,TGTGCCAGCAGACAGAGCTCTGGGGCCAACGTCCTGACTTTC,CASRQSSGANVLTF
-,TRBJ2-1,TRBD2,TRBV9,TGTGCCAGCAGCCCTCTAGCGGGGGGGCCGAACTACAATGAGCAGTTCTTC,CASSPLAGGPNYNEQFF
-,TRBJ1-2,-,TRBV18,TGTGCCAGCTCACCACAAAAACAGGAAGCCTATGGCTACACCTTC,CASSPQKQEAYGYTF
-,TRBJ1-1,-,TRBV5-1,TGCGCCAGCAGCTTGGGACAAGACACTGAAGCTTTCTTT,CASSLGQDTEAFF
-,TRBJ1-2,TRBD1,TRBV5-1,TGCGCCAGCAGCTTCTTTAGACGGGACAGCCAACCCTATGGCTACACCTTC,CASSFFRRDSQPYGYTF
-,TRBJ2-1,TRBD1,TRBV9,TGTGCCAGCAGCGGACAGGGAGCATACAATGAGCAGTTCTTC,CASSGQGAYNEQFF
few,TRBJ2-5,TRBD2,TRBV5-8,TGTGCCAGCAGCTTGCCGGTGGGAGGGAATCAAGAGACCCAGTACTTC,CASSLPVGGNQETQYF
-,TRBJ1-5,TRBD1,TRBV9,TGTGCCAGCAGTCAAGGGACAGACAATCAGCCCCAGCATTTT,CASSQGTDNQPQHF
-,TRBJ2-3,-,TRBV5-4,TGTGCCAGCAGCTTGGGAGCGGTTAGGGATACGCAGTATTTT,CASSLGAVRDTQYF
-,TRBJ2-7,-,TRBV5-8,TGTGCCAGCAGCTTGGGGGTACTCAGGGGAGCCTACGAGCAGTACTTC,CASSLGVLRGAYEQYF
-,TRBJ1-2,TRBD1,TRBV5-5,TGTGCCAGCAGCTTGGGATTTAGGGACAGGGGTGGCTACACCTTC,CASSLGFRDRGGYTF
-,TRBJ1-1,TRBD1,TRBV4-1,TGCGCCAGCAGCCCCCAGGGACAGGGGGCGCGAAGCACTGAAGCTTTCTTT,CASSPQGQGARSTEAFF
-,TRBJ1-5,TRBD1,TRBV28,TGTGCCAGTACGGGACAGGGGATGAGCAATCAGCCCCAGCATTTT,CASTGQGMSNQPQHF
-,TRBJ2-2,-,TRBV7-3,TGTGCCAGCAGCTCTGGACCGGGGGACGGGGAGCTGTTTTTT,CASSSGPGDGELFF
once,TRBJ2-2,-,TRBV6-5,TGTGCCAGCAGTACGACAGCGAACACCGGGGAGCTGTTTTTT,CASSTTANTGELFF
-,TRBJ1-5,-,TRBV20-1,TGCAGTGCGAGTACAGGGATGGAACAGCCCCAGCATTTT,CSASTGMEQPQHF
-,TRBJ1-2,TRBD1,TRBV5-4,TGTGCCAGCAGTCTTTACCGGGACAGGGGGAATGGCTACACCTTC,CASSLYRDRGNGYTF
-,TRBJ1-2,-,TRBV18,TGTGCCAGCTCACAAGGAGGGACTGCCTATGGCTACACCTTC,CASSQGGTAYGYTF
-,TRBJ1-6,-,TRBV11-2,TGTGCCAGCAGCTGGGGCCAGGCTTATAATTCACCCCTCCACTTT,CASSWGQAYNSPLHF
few,TRBJ1-4,-,TRBV2,TGTGCCAGCACCCAGCGGGGTTCGGTCGATGAAAAACTGTTTTTT,CASTQRGSVDEKLFF
-,TRBJ1-2,-,TRBV19,TGTGCCAGTAGATGGACAGTTGAGAATGGCTACACCTTC,CASRWTVENGYTF
-,TRBJ1-4,-,TRBV4-1,TGCGCCAGCAGCCAAGATCCGGCCCAGGAGGGTGAAAAACTGTTTTTT,CASSQDPAQEGEKLFF
few,TRBJ1-5,TRBD1,TRBV27,TGTGCCAGCAGTTTATCGCAGGGGGCGATTCGCAATCAGCCCCAGCATTTT,CASSLSQGAIRNQPQHF
-,TRBJ1-5,TRBD1,TRBV5-5,TGTGCCAGCAGCTTGAAGGGACAGGGGGCTACCAATCAGCCCCAGCATTTT,CASSLKGQGATNQPQHF
-,TRBJ2-2,TRBD2,TRBV7-8,TGTGCCAGCACCCCGGGACTAGCGGGGGGGCATGGCGGGGAGCTGTTTTTT,CASTPGLAGGHGGELFF
-,TRBJ2-1,TRBD2,TRBV7-9,TGTGCCAGCAGCTTAGAGGCTAGCGGCCACAATGAGCAGTTCTTC,CASSLEASGHNEQFF
-,TRBJ1-1,-,TRBV7-2,TGTGCCAGCAGCTTAATGCCAGGGAACACTGAAGCTTTCTTT,CASSLMPGNTEAFF
few,TRBJ1-1,TRBD1,TRBV18,TGTGCCAGCTCACCTGGGACAGGGAACACTGAAGCTTTCTTT,CASSPGTGNTEAFF
-,TRBJ2-7,TRBD1,TRBV9,TGTGCCAGCAGCGTCCAACAGGGGGACGAGCAGTACTTC,CASSVQQGDEQYF
-,TRBJ1-1,TRBD1,TRBV11-3,TGTGCCAGCAGCTTTGGGACAGGGGGTATGAACACTGAAGCTTTCTTT,CASSFGTGGMNTEAFF
-,TRBJ2-5,TRBD2,TRBV5-1,TGCGCCAGCAGGGTAGCGGGGGGGACATCACAAGAGACCCAGTACTTC,CASRVAGGTSQETQYF
-,TRBJ2-2,-,TRBV19,TGTGCCAGTAGTACGCAGGGGACCGGGGAGCTGTTTTTT,CASSTQGTGELFF
-,TRBJ2-2,-,TRBV11-3,TGTGCCAGCAGCAGAAACGACCGGGACTTTCTGAACACCGGGGAGCTGTTTTTT,CASSRNDRDFLNTGELFF
-,TRBJ2-5,-,TRBV5-1,TGCGCCAGCAGCTTGGTGCCAGGTGGTGACGAGACCCAGTACTTC,CASSLVPGGDETQYF
-,TRBJ2-3,-,TRBV30,TGTGCCTGGAGTGCACGGGCAGATACGCAGTATTTT,CAWSARADTQYF